One sample yielded the 18 T cell receptor beta chains listed below, sequenced in a study of blood T cell repertoires in COVID-19. Repertoires were generated with immunoSEQ multiplex PCR, while TCRdb's copy carries only in-frame clones and drops some. This table holds some 210,000 clones, 80% to 90% found once. The sequenced material came from peripheral blood. The receptors were gathered from a woman in her seventies with active or convalescent COVID-19.

The chain recombines TRBV5-8 with TRBJ1-1; a weak D match, TRBD1 (5 bases). The CDR3 is 12 residues long. Germline CDR1 SGHTS, CDR2 YDEGEE. Trimming pared 4 bases from V and 4 bases from J, leaving 8 bases between. The CDR3 region has the DNA TGTGCCAGCAGCCCCGGGGGCACTGAAGCTTTCTTT. Residues: CASSPGGTEAFF.

This clone was observed a handful of times. The rearrangement links TRBV19 to TRBJ2-3, with 9 bases aligning to TRBD1. The CDR3 has 17 residues. Looked up from germline, CDR1 is LNHDA and CDR2 is SQIVND (reference sequence). With 4 bases clipped from V and 7 bases from J, the junction kept 15 bases outside the gene matches. The CDR3 coding sequence is TGTGCCAGTAGTACCCCGTTGGGGACAGGGTTGTCAAATACGCAGTATTTT. This translates into CASSTPLGTGLSNTQYF.

This rearrangement joins TRBV2 to TRBJ2-7; TRBD2 is a possible D gene (6 bases). Per germline, CDR1 SNHLY and CDR2 FYNNEI. This CDR3 region has 13 residues. V was shortened by 6 bases and J by 3 bases, with 12 bases between the two germline ends. DNA for the CDR3: TGTGCCAGCAGACGAAATAGCGGCTACGAGCAGTACTTC. This codes for CASRRNSGYEQYF.

The genes are TRBV6-2 or TRBV6-3 and TRBJ2-1, with TRBD2 matching over 10 bases. Per germline, CDR1 MNHEY and CDR2 SVGEGT. CDR3 length: 17 residues. The junction had 6 bases not matched to a gene; V was cut back by 2 bases and J by 2 bases. The CDR3 sequence: CASSYDLAGEAYNEQFF. In DNA form, the CDR3 reads TGTGCCAGCAGTTACGACCTAGCGGGAGAGGCCTACAATGAGCAGTTCTTC.

The V and J genes are TRBV14 and TRBJ2-6; no clear D. V lost 4 bases and J lost 4, with 17 bases in between. This CDR3 is built from 17 residues. Germline loops: CDR1 SGHDN, CDR2 FVKESK. The DNA for the CDR3 is TGTGCCAGCAGCCCCGGTGGCAGGCCCTTGGGGGCCAACGTCCTGACTTTC. This encodes CASSPGGRPLGANVLTF.

The J gene is TRBJ2-7, the V gene TRBV13; 10 bases map to TRBD1. CDR1 is PRHDT, CDR2 FYEKMQ, per germline (reference sequence). Germline trimming cut 5 bases from V and 5 bases from J; bases unmatched to any gene: 9. The CDR3 loop spans 15 amino acids. The DNA for the CDR3 is TGTGCCAGCAGCCTCACCCTGGGACAGGGGAACGAGCAGTACTTC. As protein: CASSLTLGQGNEQYF.

This clone occurred once. This chain joins TRBV5-1 and TRBJ2-1; TRBD2 aligns across 11 bases. J gave up 4 bases and V 4 bases, and 10 bases lay outside the gene matches. Germline V lookup: CDR1 SGHRS, CDR2 YFSETQ. This CDR3 has 17 amino acids. CDR3 amino acids: CASSPGLAENFYNEQFF. For the CDR3, the DNA is TGCGCCAGCAGCCCGGGACTAGCGGAGAATTTTTACAATGAGCAGTTCTTC.

The chain uses TRBV7-3 and TRBJ2-5, with D tentatively TRBD1 (5 bases). CDR1 SGHTA and CDR2 FQGTGA come from the germline V gene. The CDR3 totals 13 residues. Deletions cut 6 bases from V and 5 bases from J, with 13 bases between. CDR3 coding DNA: TGTGCCAGCAGTCCAGGGTTTGCGGAGACCCAGTACTTC. Translated: CASSPGFAETQYF.

This clone was detected only once. The chain couples TRBV15 to TRBJ1-4; D may be TRBD1 (5 bases). Germline assignment: CDR1 LNHNV and CDR2 YYDKDF (reference sequence). V gave up 0 bases and J gave up 4 bases, with 9 bases separating them. The CDR3 runs to 15 residues. CDR3: CATSRDLGGNEKLFF. The CDR3 DNA follows: TGTGCCACCAGCAGAGATTTGGGGGGTAATGAAAAACTGTTTTTT.

As to this clone: This same CDR3 is encoded by further DNA sequences in the sample. This chain joins TRBV9 and TRBJ2-7; 9 bases map to TRBD1. Trimming cost V 0 bases and J 4 bases; bases outside gene matches: 2. The CDR3 spans 14 residues. Germline assignment: CDR1 SGDLS and CDR2 YYNGEE. The CDR3 reads CASSVGDRGYEQYF. The CDR3 DNA reads as TGTGCCAGCAGCGTAGGTGACAGGGGGTACGAGCAGTACTTC. The full variable domain, rest sourced from reference TRBV9 and TRBJ2-7, is DSGVTQTPKHLITATGQRVTLRCSPRSGDLSVYWYQQSLDQGLQFLIQYYNGEERAKGNILERFSAQQFPDLHSELNLSSLELGDSALYFCASSVGDRGYEQYFGPGTRLTVT.

The V and J genes are TRBV21-1 and TRBJ2-5; TRBD2, the D gene given by the table, was not confirmed from the DNA. TRBV21-1 is termed a pseudogene. The CDR3 loop spans 15 amino acids. CDR3 nucleotide sequence: TGTGCCAGCAGCAAAGAGGCTAGCGGGAGGGAGACCCAGTACTTC. Translated, it gives CASSKEASGRETQYF.

The CDR3 DNA reads TGTGCCAGCCAATTTCTAATGGGAAACACCATATATTTT. It yields the protein CASQFLMGNTIYF. The J gene is TRBJ1-3, the V gene TRBV2; D call uncertain. Between the trimmed V and J ends, which lost 8 bases and 4 bases, there was a span of 12 bases. CDR1 is SNHLY and CDR2 is FYNNEI in the germline V gene. This CDR3 spans 13 amino acids.

V usage is TRBV4-2 and J usage is TRBJ2-1; 9 positions agree with TRBD2. The germline CDR1 and CDR2 sequences are LGHNA and YNFKEQ. This CDR3 spans 20 amino acids. V dropped 0 bases and J dropped 10; count of bases not matched to a gene: 22. The CDR3 region has the DNA TGTGCCAGCAGCCAAGAGGGTTCGGCTAGCGGGATTTCGCTTGCATGGGAGCAGTTCTTC. Translation gives CASSQEGSASGISLAWEQFF.

The rearrangement joins TRBV6-5 to TRBJ2-3; 9 bases agree with TRBD2. The CDR3 runs to 13 residues. The germline V gene has CDR1 MNHEY and CDR2 SVGAGI. Unmatched junction bases numbered 6, after V lost 8 bases and J lost 6 bases. CDR3 sequence (DNA): TGTGCCAGCTGCCTAGCGGGACGGGATACGCAGTATTTT. Translation gives CASCLAGRDTQYF.

The chain is built from TRBV3-1 (or the pseudogene TRBV3-2) and TRBJ2-7, with D perhaps matching TRBD1 (6 bases). CDR3 length: 14 amino acids. The germline V gene encodes CDR1 LGHDT and CDR2 YNNKEL (reference sequence). The V gene lost 1 base and the J gene lost 4 bases, with 11 bases spanning the gap. CDR3 amino acids: CASSQAGVPYEQYF. Here the CDR3 DNA reads TGTGCCAGCAGCCAAGCAGGGGTGCCGTACGAGCAGTACTTC.

This clone occurred a few times. This sample includes further DNA sequences coding for the same CDR3. The rearrangement joins TRBV6-5 to TRBJ2-7, with D perhaps matching TRBD1 (6 bases). The germline CDR1 and CDR2 sequences are MNHEY and SVGAGI. The CDR3 is made up of 12 amino acids. The germline V and J ends were trimmed by 0 bases and 6 bases, with 6 bases remaining between them. CDR3 loop: CASSYSGGEQYF. The CDR3 region has the DNA TGTGCCAGCAGTTACTCAGGGGGCGAGCAGTACTTC.

This chain uses TRBV29-1 with TRBJ1-1; D is uncertain. V was clipped by 6 bases and J by 1 base, with 12 bases between them. The V gene's germline CDR1 is SQVTM and CDR2 ANQGSEA. The length of the CDR3 is 13 residues. The chain's CDR3 is CSVEIDKNTEAFF. The CDR3 DNA sequence: TGCAGCGTCGAGATCGACAAGAACACTGAAGCTTTCTTT.

The gene calls are TRBV7-2 and TRBJ1-6; D remains unclear. Between the trimmed V and J ends, which lost 0 bases and 8 bases, there was a span of 8 bases. Germline-derived CDR1 and CDR2 are SGHTA and FQGNSA. The length of the CDR3 is 14 residues. In DNA, the CDR3 is TGTGCCAGCAGCTTAGCGGTGCGGGATTCACCCCTCCACTTT. Residues: CASSLAVRDSPLHF.